The 19 T cell receptor beta chains below were found in one sample sequenced in a study of blood T cell repertoires in COVID-19. Some clones are missing from TCRdb's copy, which holds only in-frame ones; the method was immunoSEQ multiplex PCR. This sample carries about 97,000 clones, 70% to 90% of them seen once, and the ten largest clones take just under 20%. The material sequenced was peripheral blood. Source of these receptors: a human donor in a cohort sampled during active COVID-19.

This clone was seen a single time. V is TRBV19 and J is TRBJ2-1; TRBD1 might be the D (5 bases). This CDR3 is 16 amino acids long. Germline V gene lookup returns CDR1 LNHDA and CDR2 SQIVND (reference sequence). Trimming pared 3 bases from V and 0 bases from J, leaving 12 bases between. This chain's CDR3 is CASSIWGLSSYNEQFF. CDR3 in DNA: TGTGCCAGTAGTATTTGGGGCCTAAGCTCCTACAATGAGCAGTTCTTC.

The chain joins TRBV24-1 to TRBJ1-2, with TRBD1 matching over 7 bases. CDR1 KGHDR and CDR2 SFDVKD come from the germline V gene. V lost 3 bases, J lost 6 bases, and 6 bases stayed unmatched. CDR3 length equals 14 residues. The CDR3 DNA reads as TGTGCCACCAGTGATACTGATACAGGGGATGGCTACACCTTC. Protein product: CATSDTDTGDGYTF.

The chain joins TRBV7-9 to TRBJ2-7, with TRBD1 identical over 7 bases. Germline lookup yields CDR1 SEHNR and CDR2 FQNEAQ (reference sequence). The V segment lost 7 bases and the J segment 3 bases; nucleotides outside the gene matches: 9. This CDR3 is built from 14 residues. The CDR3 here is CASTGRDRNYEQYF. The DNA for the CDR3 is TGTGCCAGCACCGGACGGGACAGAAACTACGAGCAGTACTTC.

V is TRBV7-6 and J is TRBJ2-1, with no clear D. Looked up from germline, CDR1 is SGHVS and CDR2 is FNYEAQ. V lost 2 bases, J lost 7 bases, and 24 bases lay in between. This CDR3 is 18 amino acids long. The CDR3: CASSLLLGQASSRNEQFF. CDR3 nucleotide sequence: TGTGCCAGCAGCTTACTTCTTGGTCAGGCCAGCTCGAGAAATGAGCAGTTCTTC. The whole variable domain, remainder taken from reference TRBV7-6 and TRBJ2-1, is GAGVSQSPRYKVTKRGQDVALRCDPISGHVSLYWYRQALGQGPEFLTYFNYEAQQDKSGLPNDRFSAERPEGSISTLTIQRTEQRDSAMYRCASSLLLGQASSRNEQFFGPGTRLTVL.

The J gene is TRBJ1-1, the V gene TRBV4-1; D ambiguous. Germline V gene data show CDR1 as MGHRA and CDR2 as YSYEKL. The CDR3 is 17 amino acids. Trimming cost V 0 bases and J 5 bases, with 19 bases left between them. The CDR3 protein is CASSQDQGRQSRTEAFF. The CDR3 DNA reads as TGCGCCAGCAGCCAAGATCAAGGGAGGCAAAGCCGGACTGAAGCTTTCTTT.

CDR3 sequence: CAISEAGTGRNEQFF. The CDR3 nucleotides read TGTGCCATCAGTGAGGCCGGGACAGGGCGGAATGAGCAGTTCTTC. This chain joins TRBV10-3 and TRBJ2-1; the match to TRBD1 covers 9 bases. Trimming at V came to 2 bases and at J to 7 bases, leaving 6 bases not matched to a gene. Germline V gene lookup returns CDR1 ENHRY and CDR2 SYGVKD. The CDR3 is 15 amino acids.

This clone has only one observation. The chain joins TRBV4-2 to TRBJ2-1, with D maybe TRBD1 (6 bases). V gave up 5 bases and J gave up 0 bases, with 11 bases separating them. Looked up from germline, CDR1 is LGHNA and CDR2 is YNFKEQ. The length of the CDR3 is 15 residues. This CDR3 reads CASSVTGTSYNEQFF. In DNA form, the CDR3 reads TGTGCCAGCAGCGTCACAGGGACCTCCTACAATGAGCAGTTCTTC.

The rearrangement uses TRBV3-1 (or the pseudogene TRBV3-2) and TRBJ2-7; TRBD2 aligns across 14 bases. Germline V gene data show CDR1 as LGHDT and CDR2 as YNNKEL (reference sequence). V dropped 4 bases and J dropped 6; count of bases not matched to a gene: 17. The CDR3 is made up of 19 amino acids. The CDR3 DNA reads TGTGCCAGCAGCCCCCGTAGGACCGCGACTAGCGGGAGGGCCGGCGAGCAGTACTTC. It encodes CASSPRRTATSGRAGEQYF.

CDR3: CASSQGGSGNQPQHF. The CDR3 DNA reads TGTGCCAGCAGCCAAGGGGGCAGTGGCAATCAGCCCCAGCATTTT. The chain recombines TRBV5-4 with TRBJ1-5; 7 nucleotides align to TRBD1. V was clipped by 4 bases and J by 2 bases; unmatched bases: 6. This CDR3 comprises 15 residues. Germline V gene data show CDR1 as SGHNT and CDR2 as YYREEE (reference sequence).

The chain is built from TRBV11-3 and TRBJ2-3; 8 positions agree with TRBD2. This CDR3 region has 16 residues. Germline CDR1 SGHNT, CDR2 YENEEA. The junction had 4 bases not matched to a gene; V was cut back by 1 base and J by 1 base. CDR3 sequence reads: CASSLGLAGRTDTQYF. The DNA for the CDR3 is TGTGCCAGCAGCTTAGGGCTAGCGGGCCGCACAGATACGCAGTATTTT.

V gene TRBV19 combines with J gene TRBJ1-2, with a tentative D call TRBD1 (5 bases). CDR1 LNHDA and CDR2 SQIVND come from the germline V gene (reference sequence). V gave up 5 bases and J gave up 3 bases, with 19 bases separating them. This CDR3 region has 16 residues. CDR3 protein: CASSPTQGFTDYGYTF. The CDR3, as DNA: TGTGCCAGTAGTCCGACTCAGGGATTTACTGACTATGGCTACACCTTC.

With respect to this clone: Germline is not matched at one junction end, which may reflect a read error. The gene calls are TRBV4-1 and TRBJ1-3; no clear D gene. Germline CDR1 is MGHRA and CDR2 is YSYEKL. The length of the CDR3 is 17 residues. The CDR3 DNA reads TGCGCCCGCAGCCGTCCGGGTAGGACTTTCTCTGGAAACACCATATATTTT. Translation: CARSRPGRTFSGNTIYF.

This clone was detected only once. The chain combines TRBV7-3 with TRBJ2-1; 10 positions match TRBD2. Germline V gene sequence: CDR1 SGHTA, CDR2 FQGTGA. The J segment lost 5 bases and the V segment lost 4 bases, leaving 2 bases of the junction unmatched. The CDR3 extends over 14 amino acids. The DNA for the CDR3 is TGTGCCAGCAGCTCTAGCGGGAGTAACAATGAGCAGTTCTTC. Protein sequence: CASSSSGSNNEQFF.

The chain uses TRBV9 and TRBJ1-1; D remains unclear. Trimming removed 0 bases at V and 8 bases at J, with 14 bases between. This CDR3 is built from 14 residues. In germline, CDR1 is SGDLS, CDR2 YYNGEE. CDR3: CASSVGWAVDEAFF. CDR3 nucleotide sequence: TGTGCCAGCAGCGTAGGCTGGGCTGTCGACGAAGCTTTCTTT.

V gene TRBV14 combines with J gene TRBJ1-6, with D possibly TRBD1 on 6 matching bases. Germline-derived CDR1 and CDR2 are SGHDN and FVKESK. This CDR3 region has 10 residues. Trimming stripped 9 bases from V and 13 bases from J, with 10 bases between. The CDR3 DNA reads TGTGCCAGGATGCAGGGGCCCCTCCACTTT. The encoded protein is CARMQGPLHF.

The chain joins TRBV7-3 to TRBJ2-1; unclear D gene. CDR3 length equals 15 residues. V dropped 2 bases and J dropped 4 bases, with 12 bases sitting between them. Germline CDR1 is SGHTA and CDR2 is FQGTGA. The CDR3 is CASSLGRSAYNEQFF. The CDR3 bases are TGTGCCAGCAGCTTAGGCAGGTCTGCGTACAATGAGCAGTTCTTC.

The CDR3 spells CASSQGSGTGNEQFF. The DNA of the CDR3 is TGCGCCAGCAGCCAAGGAAGCGGGACGGGGAATGAGCAGTTCTTC. V and J are TRBV4-3 and TRBJ2-1, with TRBD2 matching over 7 bases. V lost 1 base and J lost 7; bases outside the gene matches: 7. The CDR3 contains 15 residues. Germline loops: CDR1 LGHNA, CDR2 YSLEER.

In DNA, the CDR3 is TGTGCCAGCAGTGTACCGGGACAGGACAATCAGCCCCAGCATTTT. Its translation is CASSVPGQDNQPQHF. The V gene is TRBV28, the J gene TRBJ1-5, with 8 bases matching TRBD1. Germline CDR1 reads MDHEN; CDR2 reads SYDVKM. This CDR3 contains 15 residues. The V segment lost 5 bases and the J segment 3 bases; nucleotides outside the gene matches: 6. The whole variable domain, remainder taken from reference TRBV28 and TRBJ1-5, is DVKVTQSSRYLVKRTGEKVFLECVQDMDHENMFWYRQDPGLGLRLIYFSYDVKMKEKGDIPEGYSVSREKKERFSLILESASTNQTSMYLCASSVPGQDNQPQHFGDGTRLSIL.

CDR3 amino acids: CASSQAGTSASLEQYF. The CDR3 DNA follows: TGCGCCAGCAGCCAGGCCGGGACTAGCGCCTCCCTCGAGCAGTACTTC. This chain joins TRBV4-1 and TRBJ2-7, with 10 bases identical to TRBD2. Germline trimming cut 3 bases from V and 6 bases from J; bases unmatched to any gene: 11. The CDR3 covers 16 residues. Germline CDR1 is MGHRA and CDR2 is YSYEKL.